This T cell receptor (beta chain) was recorded in a study of T cell responses to AZD1222 COVID-19 vaccine. Trimming left V 5 bases short and J 1 base short, with 18 bases between. Germline CDR1 reads LNHDA; CDR2 reads SQIVND (reference sequence). The CDR3 has 16 residues. The table came from immunoSEQ multiplex PCR; TCRdb's copy has only in-frame clones and leaves some out. The data show about 180,000 clones, about 90% seen once. The sequencing used peripheral blood, collected on day 0 of AZD1222 vaccination. The clonotype was recovered from an adult in good health. This chain connects TRBV19 to TRBJ2-7; D possibly corresponds to TRBD1 (6 bases). The CDR3 nucleotides are TGTGCCAGTAGTCCCTACCCCCGGACAGCGTCCTACGAGCAGTACTTC. Translation: CASSPYPRTASYEQYF. The full variable domain, with the rest looked up from reference TRBV19 and TRBJ2-7, is DGGITQSPKYLFRKEGQNVTLSCEQNLNHDAMYWYRQDPGQGLRLIYYSQIVNDFQKGDIAEGYSVSREKKESFPLTVTSAQKNPTAFYLCASSPYPRTASYEQYFGPGTRLTVT.